This T cell receptor beta chain stems from a study of T cell responses to AZD1222 COVID-19 vaccine. Data came from immunoSEQ multiplex PCR; TCRdb stores just in-frame clones and leaves some out. The table shows 65,000 to 75,000 clones, with under 90% occurring only once. Germline assignment: CDR1 SGHVS and CDR2 FNYEAQ. The CDR3 extends over 14 residues, inclusive of both ends. This clone was recorded only once. The DNA is left out, because the CDR3 cannot be placed on it with certainty; the CDR3 is given as TCRdb lists it. The chain is built from TRBV7-6 and TRBJ2-1. This TCR was sampled from an adult in good health. The sample consisted of peripheral blood, taken on day 0 of AZD1222 vaccination. The CDR3 here is CASSLFGNGEHQFF.